This TCR beta chain originates from a study of cytomegalovirus exposure and HLA in healthy donors. The CDR3 runs to 15 residues. The germline CDR1 and CDR2 sequences are MNHEY and SVGAGI. V dropped 10 bases and J dropped 4 bases, with 22 bases sitting between them. As to this clone: What it binds is not known.

Broader study findings: Most TCR sequences were uncommon, yet certain public TCRs appeared in many donors. In an earlier analysis, about 87% or about 30%: the productive usage of most TCR beta V segments. Among TCR beta chains, those listed as cytomegalovirus-associated numbered around 180.

PCR primers comprised 60 Vbeta and 13 Jbeta primers. Data came from immunoSEQ multiplex PCR; TCRdb stores just in-frame clones and leaves some out. The data hold about 150,000 clones, with approximately 87% observed a single time. When sampled, the donors appeared nominally healthy, though they likely had unrecorded immune exposures. Sequenced: PBMCs. The chain links TRBV6-5 to TRBJ1-2; D is uncertain. This clonotype originated in a woman in her thirties in good health and CMV-seronegative. CDR3 sequence reads: CATGLWEGFGYGYTF. Here the CDR3 DNA reads TGTGCCACCGGTCTTTGGGAGGGATTCGGCTATGGCTACACCTTC.